This T cell receptor beta chain was captured in a study of CD4+ T cells in melanoma. Study-level findings and limits: CD8+ T cell, macrophage and B cell function reportedly correlated with neoantigen-specific CD4+ T cells. Reportedly, melanoma neoantigen-specific CD4+ T cells showed varied differentiation states.

The table came from immunoSEQ multiplex PCR; TCRdb's copy has only in-frame clones and leaves some out. The profile shows over 9,000 clones, more than 60% of them singletons. This clone was counted a single time. Its antigen is unknown. This TCR was recovered from a human donor with melanoma. The sequencing input was cells from a culture (not recorded whether cultured in vitro).

In DNA, the CDR3 is TGCGCCAGCAGCTCGGAGCGGGGGGGCAGAGCGGGCACAGATACGCAGTATTTT. It is translated as CASSSERGGRAGTDTQYF. V usage is TRBV5-1 and J usage is TRBJ2-3, with 10 positions matching TRBD2. The trim removed 3 bases at V and 1 base at J, leaving 11 bases unmatched. Germline V CDR1 and CDR2: SGHRS, YFSETQ. CDR3 size: 18 residues.